This TCR beta chain was recorded in a study of response to subunit inactivated influenza vaccine. The study, taken as a whole, reports: Authors proposed each seasonal influenza vaccination draws in few new T cells.

Notes on this clonotype: Its matching antigen is unknown.

Trimming stripped 6 bases from V and 2 bases from J, with 5 bases between. The length of the CDR3 is 12 residues. Germline loops: CDR1 MGHDK, CDR2 SYGVNS. In TCRdb, the RT-PCR reads were re-called with MiXCR into one record per CDR3 protein. Counted here are approximately 520,000 distinct CDR3 sequences, around 25% occurring once; the ten biggest clones make up approximately 1.9%. The clonotype was recovered from a man over 45 who received an inactivated influenza vaccine. The specimen was CD4+ T cells sorted from PBMCs, collected 5 days after vaccination. The chain has TRBV25-1 and TRBJ1-5; D unresolved. The chain's CDR3 is CASSNGNQPQHF. Written as DNA, the CDR3 is TGTGCCAGCAGCAATGGCAATCAGCCCCAGCATTTT.